The present T cell receptor beta chain was sequenced within a study of post-analysis software for immune sequencing data. On the study more broadly: Included courses were relapsing-remitting and secondary progressive multiple sclerosis; progressive-relapsing multiple sclerosis was also included. General study results and limits: Significantly lower normalized Chao1 diversity was seen in multiple sclerosis patients than in controls. Same-batch samples co-clustered strongly by F measure.

A word on this clonotype: The antigen is unknown.

Each TCR beta cDNA library carried unique molecular identifiers. Out of roughly 0.95 to 11 million T cells, about 520,000 cDNA molecules were generated. TCRdb ran MiXCR on the PCR reads and lists one entry per CDR3 protein. The sample lists about 770,000 distinct CDR3 sequences; about 45% were seen once. This receptor was taken from a girl aged 5 to 17 with multiple sclerosis. Material for sequencing was blood.

The DNA of the CDR3 is TGCAGTGCTAGAGATAGCACTAGCGGGAGCTGGGGCACAGATACGCAGTATTTT. Protein product: CSARDSTSGSWGTDTQYF. The J gene is TRBJ2-3, the V gene TRBV20-1, with 11 bases aligning to TRBD2. J gave up 1 base and V 0 bases, and 9 bases lay outside the gene matches. CDR1 is DFQATT and CDR2 is SNEGSKA in the germline V gene (reference sequence). The CDR3 covers 18 residues.